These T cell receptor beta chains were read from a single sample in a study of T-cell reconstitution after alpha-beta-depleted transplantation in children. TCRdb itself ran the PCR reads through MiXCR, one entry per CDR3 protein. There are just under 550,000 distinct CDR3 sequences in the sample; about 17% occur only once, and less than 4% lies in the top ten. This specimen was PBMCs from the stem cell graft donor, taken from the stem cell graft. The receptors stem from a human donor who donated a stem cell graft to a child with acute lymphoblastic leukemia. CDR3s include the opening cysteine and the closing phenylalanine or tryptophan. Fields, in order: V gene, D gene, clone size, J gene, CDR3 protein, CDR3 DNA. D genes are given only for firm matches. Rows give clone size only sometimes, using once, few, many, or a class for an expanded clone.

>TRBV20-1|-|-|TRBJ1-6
CSVDSTYNSPLHF
TGCAGTGTCGACAGCACCTATAATTCACCCCTCCACTTT
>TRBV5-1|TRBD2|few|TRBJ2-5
CASSPNSGLMKTQYF
TGCGCCAGCAGCCCAAATAGCGGGTTAATGAAGACCCAGTACTTC
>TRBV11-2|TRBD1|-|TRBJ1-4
CASSSGVQGADEKLFF
TGTGCCAGCAGCTCCGGAGTACAGGGGGCGGATGAAAAACTGTTTTTT
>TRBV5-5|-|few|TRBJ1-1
CASSLGTLRGTEAFF
TGTGCCAGCAGCTTGGGGACACTCCGGGGCACTGAAGCTTTCTTT
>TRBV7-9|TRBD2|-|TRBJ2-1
CASSAFGGAGGLHEQFF
TGTGCCAGCAGCGCCTTCGGCGGGGCGGGAGGTCTGCATGAGCAGTTCTTC
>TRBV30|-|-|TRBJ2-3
CAWSRTRGGDTQYF
TGTGCCTGGAGTCGTACGCGGGGCGGAGATACGCAGTATTTT
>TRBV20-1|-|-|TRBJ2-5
CSARGPQLAVQETQYF
TGCAGTGCTAGAGGACCCCAGTTAGCGGTACAAGAGACCCAGTACTTC
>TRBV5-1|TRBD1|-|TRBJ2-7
CASSLGVNYRGNYEQYF
TGCGCCAGCAGCTTGGGGGTTAACTACAGGGGGAACTACGAGCAGTACTTC
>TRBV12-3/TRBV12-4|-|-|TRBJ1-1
CASSLGSPGGVTEAFF
TGTGCCAGCAGTTTGGGGTCTCCGGGAGGCGTCACTGAAGCTTTCTTT
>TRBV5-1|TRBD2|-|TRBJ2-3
CASSFGTSGPDGQYF
TGCGCCAGCAGCTTCGGGACTAGCGGGCCCGACGGGCAGTATTTT
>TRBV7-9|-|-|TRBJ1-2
CASSPAGGGFSGYTF
TGTGCCAGCAGCCCCGCCGGGGGGGGTTTTAGTGGCTACACCTTC
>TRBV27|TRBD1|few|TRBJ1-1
CASSSLGQGDTEAFF
TGTGCCAGCAGTTCCCTCGGACAGGGCGACACTGAAGCTTTCTTT
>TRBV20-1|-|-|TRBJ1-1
CSARGSGPMNTEAFF
TGCAGTGCTAGAGGTTCCGGGCCGATGAACACTGAAGCTTTCTTT
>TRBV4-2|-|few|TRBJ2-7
CASSQEWGRNEQYF
TGTGCCAGCAGCCAAGAATGGGGGCGGAACGAGCAGTACTTC
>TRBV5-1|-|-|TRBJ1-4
CASRSGATNEKLFF
TGCGCCAGCCGTTCAGGTGCAACTAATGAAAAACTGTTTTTT
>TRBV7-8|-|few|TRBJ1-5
CASSLSRGNQPQHF
TGTGCCAGCAGCTTATCGAGGGGCAATCAGCCCCAGCATTTT
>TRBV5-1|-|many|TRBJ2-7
CASSLGGFSYEQYF
TGTGCCAGCAGTTTAGGCGGGTTCTCCTACGAGCAGTACTTC
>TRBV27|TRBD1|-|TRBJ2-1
CASGGQMSSYNEQFF
TGTGCCAGCGGGGGACAGATGAGCTCCTACAATGAGCAGTTCTTC
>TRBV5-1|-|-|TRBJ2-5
CASSSRAGTGTQYF
TGCGCCAGCAGCTCCCGGGCGGGGACGGGGACCCAGTACTTC
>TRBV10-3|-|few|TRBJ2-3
CAISEASGEDTQYF
TGTGCCATCAGTGAGGCTTCAGGGGAGGATACGCAGTATTTT
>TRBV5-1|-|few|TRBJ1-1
CASTPRGEGGTEAFF
TGCGCCAGTACCCCCAGAGGGGAAGGTGGCACTGAAGCTTTCTTT
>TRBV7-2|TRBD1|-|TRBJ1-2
CASSLYLRQGKNYGYTF
TGTGCCAGCAGCCTTTACTTAAGACAGGGAAAAAACTATGGCTACACCTTC
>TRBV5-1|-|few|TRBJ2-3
CASGSGSHTDTQYF
TGCGCCAGCGGTTCGGGGAGCCACACAGATACGCAGTATTTT
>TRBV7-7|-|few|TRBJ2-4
CASSLGWEPGKNIQYF
TGTGCCAGCAGCTTAGGTTGGGAGCCAGGCAAAAACATTCAGTACTTC
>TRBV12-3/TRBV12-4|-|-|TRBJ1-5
CASTLRGREDQPQHF
TGTGCCAGCACCCTCCGCGGAAGAGAAGATCAGCCCCAGCATTTT
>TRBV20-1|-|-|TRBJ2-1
CSAMGGTVQPDEQFF
TGCAGTGCTATGGGGGGGACAGTCCAACCGGATGAGCAGTTCTTC
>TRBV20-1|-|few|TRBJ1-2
CSAREGVYYGYTF
TGCAGTGCTAGAGAGGGAGTATACTATGGCTACACCTTC